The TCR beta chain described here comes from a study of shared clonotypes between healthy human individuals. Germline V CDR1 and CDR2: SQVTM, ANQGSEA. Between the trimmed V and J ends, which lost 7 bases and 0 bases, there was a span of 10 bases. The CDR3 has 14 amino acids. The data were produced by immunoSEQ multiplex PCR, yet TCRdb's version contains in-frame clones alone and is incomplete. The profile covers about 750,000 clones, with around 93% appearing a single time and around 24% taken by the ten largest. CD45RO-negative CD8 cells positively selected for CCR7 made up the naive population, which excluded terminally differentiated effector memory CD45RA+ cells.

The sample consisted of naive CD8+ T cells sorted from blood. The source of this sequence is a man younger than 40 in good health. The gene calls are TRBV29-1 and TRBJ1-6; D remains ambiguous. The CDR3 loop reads CSARTGSYNSPLHF. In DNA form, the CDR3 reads TGCAGCGCTCGGACGGGCTCCTATAATTCACCCCTCCACTTT. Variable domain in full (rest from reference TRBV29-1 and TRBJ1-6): SAVISQKPSRDICQRGTSLTIQCQVDSQVTMMFWYRQQPGQSLTLIATANQGSEATYESGFVIDKFPISRPNLTFSTLTVSNMSPEDSSIYLCSARTGSYNSPLHFGNGTRLTVT.